These 6 T cell receptor beta chains were sequenced from one sample in a study of Ad26.COV2.S vaccination and SARS-CoV-2 variants. The method was immunoSEQ multiplex PCR; TCRdb's version includes in-frame clones alone and lacks a portion of them. This sample carries about 480,000 clones, around 88% of them seen once, and the ten largest clones take 9.5% to 15%. Treatment described: around 19 received Ad26.COV2.S at low or high dose, single or two shots; 5 received placebo; per-sample allocation not given. The study sampled participants on day 63 after the first vaccine or placebo injection. Sequencing was performed on peripheral blood, taken in a trial of Ad26.COV2.S vaccine versus placebo. These receptors originate from a person between 18 and 59 years old who received the Ad26.COV2.S COVID-19 vaccine or a placebo.

The rearrangement uses TRBV19 and TRBJ1-6, with D perhaps matching TRBD1 (6 bases). Looked up from germline, CDR1 is LNHDA and CDR2 is SQIVND (reference sequence). This CDR3 is 15 amino acids long. V shed 2 bases and J shed 8 bases, with 13 bases lying between them. The CDR3 region has the DNA TGTGCCAGTAGTATACGGACAGCCGAGTATTCACCCCTCCACTTT. This codes for CASSIRTAEYSPLHF. Together with reference TRBV19 and TRBJ1-6, the CDR3 gives the full variable domain: DGGITQSPKYLFRKEGQNVTLSCEQNLNHDAMYWYRQDPGQGLRLIYYSQIVNDFQKGDIAEGYSVSREKKESFPLTVTSAQKNPTAFYLCASSIRTAEYSPLHFGNGTRLTVT.

V is TRBV5-8 and J is TRBJ2-7, with TRBD2 matching 15 bases. After removal of 2 bases from V and 3 bases from J, the junction contained 15 bases not matched to a gene. This CDR3 region has 20 residues. Germline lookup yields CDR1 SGHTS and CDR2 YDEGEE. The CDR3 loop reads CASSLPPGTSGRIGVYEQYF. The CDR3 bases are TGTGCCAGCAGCTTACCACCCGGGACTAGCGGGAGGATTGGGGTCTACGAGCAGTACTTC.

The chain couples TRBV10-3 to TRBJ2-3; 7 positions agree with TRBD1. V lost 4 bases, J lost 2 bases, and 12 bases stayed unmatched. Germline loops: CDR1 ENHRY, CDR2 SYGVKD. The CDR3 runs to 17 residues. CDR3 loop: CAISGASGDRNTDTQYF. The CDR3 DNA reads as TGTGCCATCAGTGGGGCGTCTGGGGACAGAAACACAGATACGCAGTATTTT.

V gene TRBV3-1 (or the pseudogene TRBV3-2) combines with J gene TRBJ2-7; perhaps TRBD1 as D (6 bases). Germline V gives CDR1 LGHDT, CDR2 YNNKEL (reference sequence). The CDR3 runs to 14 residues. Trimming removed 4 bases at V and 7 bases at J, with 17 bases between. The CDR3 region is CASSRAQQGREQYF. Written as DNA, the CDR3 is TGTGCCAGCAGCCGCGCACAACAGGGTCGAGAGCAGTACTTC.

The chain combines TRBV5-1 with TRBJ1-3; D perhaps matches TRBD1 (6 bases). The CDR3 loop spans 15 amino acids. V lost 3 bases and J 5 bases, leaving 15 bases between the germline ends. The V gene's germline CDR1 is SGHRS and CDR2 YFSETQ. CDR3 sequence (DNA): TGCGCCAGCAGCTCAGGGACAATTTGGAGAAACACCATATATTTT. It codes for CASSSGTIWRNTIYF.

The chain links TRBV5-1 to TRBJ2-5, with D perhaps matching TRBD2 (5 bases). This CDR3 spans 13 amino acids. Germline V gene data show CDR1 as SGHRS and CDR2 as YFSETQ. Trimming stripped 3 bases from V and 4 bases from J, with 10 bases between. CDR3 sequence reads: CASSWTVGETQYF. The CDR3 DNA sequence: TGCGCCAGCAGCTGGACTGTGGGAGAGACCCAGTACTTC. The complete variable domain, with remaining parts taken from reference TRBV5-1 and TRBJ2-5, reads KAGVTQTPRYLIKTRGQQVTLSCSPISGHRSVSWYQQTPGQGLQFLFEYFSETQRNKGNFPGRFSGRQFSNSRSEMNVSTLELGDSALYLCASSWTVGETQYFGPGTRLLVL.